These T cell receptor beta chains were read from a single sample in a study of T cells in localized non-small cell lung cancer. TCRdb's copy holds only in-frame clones and misses some; the assay was immunoSEQ multiplex PCR. The sample yields about 36,000 clones, about 83% seen once. The material was peripheral blood, obtained before any cancer treatment. These receptors all come from a woman aged 40-70 years with stage I lung adenocarcinoma. CDR3s include the opening cysteine and the closing phenylalanine or tryptophan. A D gene is named only where the DNA matches it firmly. The listing skips clone size in some rows; elsewhere it reads once, few, many or a size class.

once TRBD2 TRBJ2-3 TRBV15 TGTGCCACCAGCAGAGAAAGCGGGGTTTCCACAGATACGCAGTATTTT CATSRESGVSTDTQYF
NA NA TRBJ1-1 TRBV11-1 TGTGCCAGCGTGGACGCCTACATGAACACTGAAGCTTTCTTT CASVDAYMNTEAFF
NA NA TRBJ1-4 TRBV28 TGTGCCAGCTGCCCTTCGGGGGGGCCTTCTAATGAAAAACTGTTTTTT CASCPSGGPSNEKLFF
once NA TRBJ1-6 TRBV27 TGTGCCAGCAGTCCCACCCCTCGTAGTATGGGGAATTCACCCCTCCACTTT CASSPTPRSMGNSPLHF
NA NA TRBJ1-2 TRBV6-5 TGTGCCAGCAGTTACTCGGGACCGAGCTATGGCTACACCTTC CASSYSGPSYGYTF
NA NA TRBJ2-1 TRBV6-1 TGTGCCAGCAGTGAAGAAACCGCTACTCGGCAGTTCTTC CASSEETATRQFF
NA TRBD1 TRBJ2-4 TRBV28 TGTGCCAGCAGTACCCCGGGACAGTTCCATATTCAGTACTTC CASSTPGQFHIQYF
once NA TRBJ2-7 TRBV5-1 TGCGCCAGCAGCGTAGGTCGGCAGAACTACGAGCAGTACTTC CASSVGRQNYEQYF
NA NA TRBJ1-3 TRBV11-2 TGTGCCAGCAGCTTAGGTAACTTTGGAAACACCATATATTTT CASSLGNFGNTIYF
NA NA TRBJ1-6 TRBV2 TGTGCCAGCAGAAGCGAGGTCTCACCCCTCCACTTT CASRSEVSPLHF
NA NA TRBJ2-7 TRBV4-1 TGCGCCAGCAGCTACGGGACAAGCAACTCCTACGAGCAGTACTTC CASSYGTSNSYEQYF
NA NA TRBJ2-2 TRBV30 TGTGCCTGGAGGGCTAAAGGACGGATGAACACCGGGGAGCTGTTTTTT CAWRAKGRMNTGELFF
once TRBD2 TRBJ2-5 TRBV7-8 TGTGCCAGCAGGATGCTAGCGGGGTTGGGAGAGACCCAGTACTTC CASRMLAGLGETQYF
NA NA TRBJ2-1 TRBV28 TGTGCCAGCAGCCAGGACAGTTTCCGACCTGGAGAGGAAAACAATGAGCAGTTCTTC CASSQDSFRPGEENNEQFF
few TRBD1 TRBJ1-1 TRBV4-2 TGTGCCAGCAGCCAAGACCGCAGGGGGGAAGCTTTCTTT CASSQDRRGEAFF
NA TRBD1 TRBJ1-2 TRBV7-2 TGTGCCAGCAGCTCTGACAGGGCGAACAATGGCTACACCTTC CASSSDRANNGYTF
once NA TRBJ2-3 TRBV6-4 TGTGCCAGCAGTCGGAACGGGGGCACAGATACGCAGTATTTT CASSRNGGTDTQYF
NA TRBD2 TRBJ2-4 TRBV5-6 TGTGCCAGCAGCTTGTACTGGGGGGGATTAGCCAAAAACATTCAGTACTTC CASSLYWGGLAKNIQYF
NA NA TRBJ2-7 TRBV6-4 TGTGCCAGCAACCCCCAGGTAGGACCAATCTCCTACGAGCAGTACTTC CASNPQVGPISYEQYF
NA NA TRBJ1-1 TRBV29-1 TGCAGCGTTTCTAAGGGGCCCTTGAACACTGAAGCTTTCTTT CSVSKGPLNTEAFF
NA NA TRBJ1-5 TRBV6-1 TGTGCCAGCAGCCAGCGTAGCAATCAGCCCCAGCATTTT CASSQRSNQPQHF
NA NA TRBJ2-7 TRBV7-2 TGTGCCAGCAGCTTAGGGTTAGAGGTGAGCTACGAGCAGTACTTC CASSLGLEVSYEQYF
once NA TRBJ1-1 TRBV5-1 TGCGCCAGCAGCTTGGAGGGGTCGCACAAAGCTTTCTTT CASSLEGSHKAFF
NA NA TRBJ2-7 TRBV6-6 TGTGCCAGCACCCCAATGAGACAGTCCTACGAGCAGTACTTC CASTPMRQSYEQYF
NA NA TRBJ1-4 TRBV18 TGTGCCAGCTCAAAGGAGGGGTTTTCCAATGAAAAACTGTTTTTT CASSKEGFSNEKLFF
NA NA TRBJ1-3 TRBV28 TGTGCCAGCAGTTTATTAGGGAGGGGGTCTGGAAACACCATATATTTT CASSLLGRGSGNTIYF
NA NA TRBJ2-7 TRBV7-9 TGTGCCAGCAGCGATTCACAGGGCTACGAGCAGTACTTC CASSDSQGYEQYF
NA NA TRBJ2-7 TRBV6-6 TGTGCCAGCAGATGGACCAACGAGCAGTACTTC CASRWTNEQYF
NA NA TRBJ1-1 TRBV5-4 TGTGCCAGCAGCTTCCCGGGGGTCACTGAAGCTTTCTTT CASSFPGVTEAFF
NA NA TRBJ1-2 TRBV11-3 TGTGCCAGCACCCCGGGGGGGGCTAACTATGGCTACACCTTC CASTPGGANYGYTF
NA NA TRBJ1-1 TRBV4-2 TGTGCCAGCACCCAGAGGACGGCGGGAGACAGGAGTTTCTTT CASTQRTAGDRSFF
NA NA TRBJ1-5 TRBV11-2 TGTGCCAGCAGCTCGACCGAGGATAGCAATCAGCCCCAGCATTTT CASSSTEDSNQPQHF
NA TRBD1 TRBJ2-2 TRBV10-3 TGTGCCATCAGTCGGGACAGGGGCTGGGGCGGGGAGCTGTTTTTT CAISRDRGWGGELFF
NA TRBD1 TRBJ1-5 TRBV18 TGTGCCAGCTCACCCGACAGGGCTGGCAATCAGCCCCAGCATTTT CASSPDRAGNQPQHF
NA TRBD2 TRBJ2-1 TRBV11-2 TGTGCCAGCAGCCAACTGTGGCGGGGGAATGAGCAGTTCTTC CASSQLWRGNEQFF
NA NA TRBJ1-4 TRBV4-3 TGCGCCAGCAGCCAAGCGGGGCTAGGTAATGAAAAACTGTTTTTT CASSQAGLGNEKLFF
NA TRBD1 TRBJ1-1 TRBV18 TGTGCCAGCTCACCCTCCGCGATCGCAGGGGGTACTGAAGCTTTCTTT CASSPSAIAGGTEAFF
NA NA TRBJ2-7 TRBV6-5 TGTGCCAGCAGTTACATCAGGGGACCCTCCAACGAGCAGTACTTC CASSYIRGPSNEQYF
few NA TRBJ1-4 TRBV27 TGTGCCAGCAGTTTAGGTTTATATAGGGGTGAAAAACTGTTTTTT CASSLGLYRGEKLFF
once TRBD1 TRBJ2-7 TRBV30 TGTGCCTGGGATGGGACAGAGGCTAGACCCTACGAGCAGTACTTC CAWDGTEARPYEQYF
NA TRBD1 TRBJ1-3 TRBV15 TGTGCCACCAGCAGAGATCAGGGGGCTGGAAACACCATATATTTT CATSRDQGAGNTIYF
NA NA TRBJ1-3 TRBV2 TGTGCCAGCACCTACTCTGGAAACACCATATATTTT CASTYSGNTIYF
NA NA TRBJ2-6 TRBV6-1 TGTGCCAGCAGCGCACGAGGGCCAGAGACAGACGGTTGG CASSARGPETDGW
few NA TRBJ1-6 TRBV19 TGTGCCAGTAGTCTGGGGGCTCGTAATTCACCCCTCCACTTT CASSLGARNSPLHF
NA NA TRBJ2-6 TRBV18 TGTGCCAGCTCACCGATTCCCAATATCCAGGGGGGCTCTGGGGCCAACGTCCTGACTTTC CASSPIPNIQGGSGANVLTF
NA TRBD1 TRBJ2-1 TRBV7-7 TGTGCTAGCAGCATTGGGGGCTCGGGACAGGGGAATGAGCAGTTCTTC CASSIGGSGQGNEQFF
NA NA TRBJ1-2 TRBV5-1 TGCGCCAGCAGCCCGGACACCATCCCCGTCTATGGCTACACCTTC CASSPDTIPVYGYTF
NA TRBD2 TRBJ2-1 TRBV5-1 TGCGCCAGCAGCTTGTCAGGTAGCGGGGTATACGAGCAGTTCTTC CASSLSGSGVYEQFF
NA NA TRBJ2-1 TRBV7-9 TGTGCCAGCAGCTTAGTCGGTAATGCGATGAATGAGCAGTTCTTC CASSLVGNAMNEQFF
NA TRBD1 TRBJ2-1 TRBV7-3 TGTGCCAGCAGCTTATATGGGCAGTGGAGACAGGGCGTCGAATCCAATGAGCAGTTCTTC CASSLYGQWRQGVESNEQFF
NA NA TRBJ1-5 TRBV19 TGTGCCAGTAGTATGGTAGGGAATAGCAATCAGCCCCAGCATTTT CASSMVGNSNQPQHF